Here is one T cell receptor beta chain with its context. The antigen it recognizes is unknown. No base qualities exist here, and no much larger clone lies one base off it. The source of the sample is a study of cytomegalovirus exposure and HLA in healthy donors (dated by TCRdb to the late 2010s). Some background on the complete study: According to an earlier analysis of 550 to 700 of the donors, about 170 million T cells yielded 90 million to 140 million unique TCR beta sequences and about 280 Gb of sequence data. Roughly 290 gigabases of sequencing data and tens of millions of unique TCR sequences made up an early release that covered approximately 700 HLA-typed donors. Of the roughly 400 genotyped donors, about 84% fell in the genetic ancestry cluster associated with self-reported Caucasian donors. The aim of the study was to test whether cataloging public T cell receptors could identify signatures of past pathogen exposure. Using immunosequencing, the study profiled T cell repertoires from 500 to 800 subjects and related those repertoires to cytomegalovirus serostatus. A separate validation cohort of more than 100 different subjects was used in addition to the approximately 670-subject first cohort. High-throughput TCR immunosequencing, statistical association of individual TCRs with disease status, and machine learning were combined to predict cytomegalovirus infection status. A later analysis re-examined previously published TCR beta repertoires from 600 to 700 donors and added high-resolution HLA genotyping to investigate patterns of TCR occurrence. The later analysis used no new phenotypic data to find candidate immune exposures, relying instead on TCR beta sequences and their occurrence across donors. An earlier analysis of 500 to 750 of the donors applied high-throughput TCR beta sequencing to assess whether each TCR beta V gene segment acted as functional or pseudogenic. Alongside the repertoire data, information on donor age, sex, ethnicity and CMV serostatus was compiled. A later genetic analysis used genome-wide SNP genotypes for about 60% of the 666 donors, treating that subset as a discovery cohort. All discovery cohort repertoires had been generated using a single sequencing platform. HLA typing included class I and class II loci at four-digit resolution. The number of typed donors differed by locus: roughly 629-640 for A, B, C, DRB1 and DQB1; some 540 for DQA1; 606 for DPA1; and about 470 for DPB1. A handful of DR-DQ haplotypes were handled as single units for association and clustering because linkage in the cohort was strong. Among about 370 genotyped donors of the cohort, an average of roughly 230,000 unique TCR beta nucleotide sequences was sequenced per donor, of which 15% to 20% were non-productive.

Including the terminal cysteine and phenylalanine, the CDR3 comprises 13 residues. Only the CDR3 DNA is retained, 39 bases long and in frame from the first base. Cut back by 0 bases and 8 bases, the V and J ends lie 10 bases apart. CDR1 and CDR2 are drawn from the germline V gene (reference sequence): LNHNV, YYDKDF. The cohort comprised 710 or so healthy bone marrow donors. Cohort members were all nominally healthy when sampled, although unrecorded immune exposures were likely present. The donor was CMV seronegative and was included in the group of approximately 350 seronegative cohort members. A peripheral blood sample was provided by each donor, and peripheral blood mononuclear cells were used for TCR beta sequencing. Genomic DNA was extracted from the blood cell samples with the Qiagen DNeasy Blood Extraction Kit. Libraries were constructed by the immunoSEQ multiplex PCR assay. A mixture of 60 forward primers for TCR Vbeta segments and 13 reverse primers for TCR Jbeta segments was used in the multiplex PCR. The CDR3 region of rearranged TCR beta genes was amplified from genomic DNA by a multiplex PCR assay. On the Illumina HiSeq System, the amplified TCR beta libraries were sequenced as 87-base-pair reads. The paper's data handling went like this. A later analysis counted about 80 million unique TCR beta chains across the 550 to 700 repertoires, and some 11 million of these chains were shared by at least two donors. Raw reads were error-corrected and collapsed into unique sequences with a nearest-neighbor algorithm that merged closely related sequences to remove PCR and sequencing errors. To assign V, D and J gene segments, CDR3 sequences were aligned to IMGT reference sequences. For a sequence to be retained, at least a six-nucleotide match to both a V gene segment and a J gene segment was required. Rearrangements were classified as productive when the CDR3 lacked stop codons and remained in frame with V and J, and all other rearrangements were classified as non-productive. CDR3 was defined by IMGT convention, running from the second conserved V-encoded cysteine to the conserved J-encoded phenylalanine. The earlier analysis of about 560 of the donors excluded any sequence lacking an unambiguous match to a single V gene segment. An earlier analysis of 587 of the donors called V segments functional above 56.7% productive rearrangements and segregating when the between-donor standard deviation exceeded 5%. A statistical classification framework was built to diagnose cytomegalovirus status from the catalog of TCR beta chain sequences. In a later analysis, V and J genes were assigned by comparing TCR nucleotide sequences against IMGT/GENE-DB human TR gene sequences. In a later analysis, CDR3 sequences and most-parsimonious VDJ recombination scenarios were assigned using the TCRdist pipeline. A later analysis defined each TCR beta chain by its CDR3 amino acid sequence plus V-gene family, and excluded reads lacking a unique V-gene family. In a later analysis, several hundred highly shared, low-generation-probability nucleotide sequences were removed to address suspected cross-contamination and a sequencing artifact. In a later analysis, a clonal expansion index for each public chain was calculated from normalized within-repertoire ranks of inferred template counts. In a later analysis, generation probabilities were computed with a VDJ recombination model fitted to out-of-frame rearrangements, and the resulting probabilities were checked against IGoR. Hypergeometric tests were used in a later analysis to score TCR-TCR, TCR-HLA and TCR-CMV co-occurrence, with a repertoire-size bias correction applied to the TCR pairs. To estimate false discovery rates, a later analysis permuted the HLA or CMV assignments 20 times. A later analysis grouped co-occurring TCRs with DBSCAN, adding TCRdist sequence similarity when clustering within HLA-allele-positive subsets. For co-occurrence clustering, repertoires with fewer than 30,000 or more than 120,000 public chains were excluded, along with 5 or 6 repertoires with anomalous nucleotide sharing. The clones in this table, taken by TCRdb from immuneACCESS, are in-frame only. Not every clone is retained; where verified, under half of the shortfall comes from an unresolved V gene, and the cause of the rest is unknown. From that table come the V and J calls and clone size; the DNA was used to work out D and trimming. In this sample the table shows about 98,000 clones, approximately 74% of which occur a single time. 1.8% of the sample rests with the top ten.

Overall study outcomes, separate from this receptor: In a later analysis, TCR association rates were found to vary across HLA loci, with the most associated TCRs seen for DRB1 alleles and the fewest for HLA-C alleles. A further reported finding was that TCR beta sequences accurately predicted the HLA-A and HLA-B alleles for most subjects in the first cohort. Most CMV-associated TCR beta chains appeared to be HLA-restricted in a later analysis, and the HLA associations seemed to be driven largely by CMV exposure. In a later analysis, some 18,000 TCR beta sequences were associated with specific HLA alleles at a false discovery rate of 0.05. Only TCR beta chains were sequenced in this cohort, and the absence of alpha or paired-chain data limited detectable features. The study gave a list of about 150 TCR beta chains associated with cytomegalovirus. It was suggested by the authors that the approach could potentially be generalized to other disease states and immunological phenotypes. According to a later analysis, parvovirus B19, influenza, CMV and Epstein-Barr virus appeared linked to several top co-occurrence clusters. A later genetic analysis reported fewer N-insertions in productive TCRs among donors in an Asian-associated ancestry cluster than the roughly 620-donor mean. Broadly in line with IMGT annotations, most TCR beta V segments showed up in productive rearrangements about 87% or about 30% of the time in an earlier analysis of a few hundred of the donors. In vitro tests confirmed that three of the cytomegalovirus-associated TCR beta chains recognize cytomegalovirus antigens. Immune exposure information for the cohort was limited to CMV serostatus. Linkage disequilibrium might explain the correlated functional status among segregating V segments, but an unknown experimental factor could not be ruled out. A cluster of highly shared sequence variants was judged likely to represent a technical artifact of the sequencing pipeline. Presence/absence analyses assumed roughly uniform sequencing depth across donors, an assumption that may not hold. Some IMGT-functional V segments, including TRBV6-2 and TRBV6-3, could not be told apart with the 87-base-pair reads, so those segments were excluded. Assigning TCR associations to individual alleles was difficult when HLA alleles, especially DR and DQ, strongly co-occurred. Compared with equally common non-associated chains, HLA-associated TCR beta chains in a later analysis were more clonally expanded and had lower generation probabilities. Fewer than 20 rarely observed V segments, including chromosome 9 orphons, were excluded from the earlier analysis of some 590 of the donors because counts were too low. HLA typing was unavailable for some donors at each locus, so association tests used only the typed subset. While some public TCRs were present in many individuals, most TCR sequences turned up only very rarely across donors. In a later genetic analysis, a missense DCLRE1C variant was associated with V-gene and J-gene trimming of TCR beta chains, and the association was replicated in an independent cohort. The classifier was reported to diagnose cytomegalovirus status with high specificity and sensitivity in both the original cohort and the validation cohort.

The sequencing input was PBMCs. The rearrangement joined TRBV15 to TRBJ1-2, with TRBD1 tentatively as D gene (6 bases match). This TCR derives from a male donor in good health and CMV-seronegative. The bases read TGTGCCACCAGCAGAGATCGGACAGCGGGCTACACCTTC. This sequence encodes CATSRDRTAGYTF. The full variable domain, completed from the reference TRBV15 and TRBJ1-2 proteins outside the CDR3, reads DAMVIQNPRYQVTQFGKPVTLSCSQTLNHNVMYWYQQKSSQAPKLLFHYYDKDFNNEADTPDNFQSRRPNTSFCFLDIRSPGLGDTAMYLCATSRDRTAGYTFGSGTRLTVV.